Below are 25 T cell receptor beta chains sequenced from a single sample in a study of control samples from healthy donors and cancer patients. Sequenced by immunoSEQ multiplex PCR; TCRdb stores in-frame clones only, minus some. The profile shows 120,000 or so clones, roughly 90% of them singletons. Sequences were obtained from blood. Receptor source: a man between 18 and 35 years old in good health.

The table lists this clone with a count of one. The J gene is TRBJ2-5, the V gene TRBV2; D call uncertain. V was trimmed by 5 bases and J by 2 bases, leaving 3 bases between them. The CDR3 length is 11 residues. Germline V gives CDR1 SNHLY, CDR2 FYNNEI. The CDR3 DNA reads TGTGCCAGCAGTAGACAAGAGACCCAGTACTTC. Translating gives CASSRQETQYF.

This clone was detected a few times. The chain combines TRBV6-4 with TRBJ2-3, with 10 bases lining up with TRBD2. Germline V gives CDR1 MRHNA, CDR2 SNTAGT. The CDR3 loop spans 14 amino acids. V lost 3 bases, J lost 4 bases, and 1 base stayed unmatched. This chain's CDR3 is CASSEGTSADTQYF. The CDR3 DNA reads TGTGCCAGCAGTGAGGGGACTAGCGCAGATACGCAGTATTTT.

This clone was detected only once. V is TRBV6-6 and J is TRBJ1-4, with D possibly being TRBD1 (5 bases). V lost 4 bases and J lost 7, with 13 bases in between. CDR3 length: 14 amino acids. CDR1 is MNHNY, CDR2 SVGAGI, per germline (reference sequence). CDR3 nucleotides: TGTGCCAGCAGTTTACGGGGGACCGGTGAAAAACTGTTTTTT. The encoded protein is CASSLRGTGEKLFF.

This CDR3 is CASSVGGQETQYF. Written as DNA, the CDR3 is TGTGCCAGCAGCGTTGGAGGACAAGAGACCCAGTACTTC. The chain employs TRBV9 and TRBJ2-5, with D maybe TRBD2 (5 bases). The germline V gene has CDR1 SGDLS and CDR2 YYNGEE. The length of the CDR3 is 13 residues. V was trimmed by 2 bases and J by 2 bases, leaving 7 bases between them.

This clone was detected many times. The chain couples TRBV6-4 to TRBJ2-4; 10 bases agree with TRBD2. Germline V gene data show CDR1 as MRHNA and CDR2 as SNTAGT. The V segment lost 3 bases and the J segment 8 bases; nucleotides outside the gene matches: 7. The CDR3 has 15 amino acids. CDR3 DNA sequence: TGTGCCAGCAGTGAGAGAGCGGGAGGGCGGGACATTCAGTACTTC. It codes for CASSERAGGRDIQYF.

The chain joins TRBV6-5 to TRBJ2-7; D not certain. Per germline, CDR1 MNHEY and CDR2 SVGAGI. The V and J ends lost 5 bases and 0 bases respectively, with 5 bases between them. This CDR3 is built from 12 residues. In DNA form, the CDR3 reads TGTGCCAGCAGTCCCAGCTCCTACGAGCAGTACTTC. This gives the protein CASSPSSYEQYF.

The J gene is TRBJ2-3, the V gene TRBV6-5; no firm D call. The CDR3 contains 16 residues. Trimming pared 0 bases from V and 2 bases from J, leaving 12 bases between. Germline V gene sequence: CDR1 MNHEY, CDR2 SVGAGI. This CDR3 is CASSYSIHTYTDTQYF. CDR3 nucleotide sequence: TGTGCCAGCAGTTACTCGATCCACACATACACAGATACGCAGTATTTT.

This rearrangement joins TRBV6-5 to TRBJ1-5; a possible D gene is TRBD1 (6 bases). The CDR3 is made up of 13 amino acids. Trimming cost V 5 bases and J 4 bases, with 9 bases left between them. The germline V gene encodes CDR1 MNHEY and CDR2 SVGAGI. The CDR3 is CASSRTENQPQHF. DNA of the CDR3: TGTGCCAGCAGTCGGACAGAAAATCAGCCCCAGCATTTT.

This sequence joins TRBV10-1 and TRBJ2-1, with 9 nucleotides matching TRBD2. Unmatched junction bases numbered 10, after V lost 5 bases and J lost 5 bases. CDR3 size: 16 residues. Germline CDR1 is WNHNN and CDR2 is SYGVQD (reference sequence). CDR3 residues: CASSISSGSRDNEQFF. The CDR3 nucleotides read TGCGCCAGCAGTATTAGTAGCGGGAGCAGGGACAATGAGCAGTTCTTC.

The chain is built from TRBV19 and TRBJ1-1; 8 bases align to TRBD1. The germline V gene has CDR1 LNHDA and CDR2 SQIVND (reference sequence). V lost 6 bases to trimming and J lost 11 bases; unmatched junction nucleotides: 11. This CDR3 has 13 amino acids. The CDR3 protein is CASRLQGEVEAFF. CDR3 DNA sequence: TGTGCCAGTAGATTACAGGGGGAAGTTGAGGCTTTCTTT. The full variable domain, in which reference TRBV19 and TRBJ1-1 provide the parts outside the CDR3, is DGGITQSPKYLFRKEGQNVTLSCEQNLNHDAMYWYRQDPGQGLRLIYYSQIVNDFQKGDIAEGYSVSREKKESFPLTVTSAQKNPTAFYLCASRLQGEVEAFFGQGTRLTVV.

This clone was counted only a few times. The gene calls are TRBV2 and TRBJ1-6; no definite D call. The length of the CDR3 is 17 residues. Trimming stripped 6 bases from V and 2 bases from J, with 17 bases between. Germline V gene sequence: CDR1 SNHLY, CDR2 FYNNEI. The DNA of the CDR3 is TGTGCCAGCAGCCGGGCCTCCGGAGGGACCTATAATTCACCCCTCCACTTT. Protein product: CASSRASGGTYNSPLHF.

For the CDR3, the DNA is TGTGCCAGCAGCTCTACAGGGTGGCGCGAGCAGTACTTC. Translation: CASSSTGWREQYF. The V gene is TRBV5-6, the J gene TRBJ2-7, with a weak D call TRBD1 (6 bases). This CDR3 has 13 residues. Per the germline V gene, CDR1 is SGHDT and CDR2 is YYEEEE. Trimming took off 3 bases at V and 6 bases at J, with 13 bases between the two ends.

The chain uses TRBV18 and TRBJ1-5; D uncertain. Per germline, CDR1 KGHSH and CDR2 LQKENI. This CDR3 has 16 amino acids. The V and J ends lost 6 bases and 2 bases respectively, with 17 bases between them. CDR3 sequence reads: CASSPALRNGNQPQHF. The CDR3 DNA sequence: TGTGCCAGCTCCCCAGCCCTTAGGAATGGCAATCAGCCCCAGCATTTT.

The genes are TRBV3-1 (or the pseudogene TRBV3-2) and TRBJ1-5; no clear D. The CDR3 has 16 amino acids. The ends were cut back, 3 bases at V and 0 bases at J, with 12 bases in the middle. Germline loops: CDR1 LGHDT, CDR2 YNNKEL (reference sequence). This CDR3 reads CASSQGSEDSNQPQHF. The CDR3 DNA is TGTGCCAGCAGCCAGGGGTCCGAGGATAGCAATCAGCCCCAGCATTTT.

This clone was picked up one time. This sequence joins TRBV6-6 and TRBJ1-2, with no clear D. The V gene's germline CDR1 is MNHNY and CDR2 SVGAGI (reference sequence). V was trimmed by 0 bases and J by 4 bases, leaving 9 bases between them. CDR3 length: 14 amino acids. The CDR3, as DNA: TGTGCCAGCAGTTACTCGGAGAGTTTCTATGGCTACACCTTC. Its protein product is CASSYSESFYGYTF.

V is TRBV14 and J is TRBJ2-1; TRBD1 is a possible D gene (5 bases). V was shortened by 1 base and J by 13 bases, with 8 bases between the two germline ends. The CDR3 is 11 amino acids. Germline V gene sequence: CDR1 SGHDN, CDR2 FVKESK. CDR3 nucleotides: TGTGCCAGCAGCCAAGCCACAGGTCAGTTCTTC. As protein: CASSQATGQFF.

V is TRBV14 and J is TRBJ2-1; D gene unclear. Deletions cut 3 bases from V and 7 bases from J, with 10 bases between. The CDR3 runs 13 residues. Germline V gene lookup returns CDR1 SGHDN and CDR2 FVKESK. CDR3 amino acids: CASSHGRPNEQFF. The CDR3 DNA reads TGTGCCAGCAGCCATGGCCGGCCGAATGAGCAGTTCTTC.

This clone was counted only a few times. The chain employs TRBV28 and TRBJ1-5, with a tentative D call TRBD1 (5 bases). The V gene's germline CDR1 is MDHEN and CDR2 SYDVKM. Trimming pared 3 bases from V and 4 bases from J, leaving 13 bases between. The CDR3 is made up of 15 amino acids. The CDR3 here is CASSFPQEDNQPQHF. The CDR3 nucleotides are TGTGCCAGCAGTTTCCCACAGGAAGATAATCAGCCCCAGCATTTT. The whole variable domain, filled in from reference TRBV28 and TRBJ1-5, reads DVKVTQSSRYLVKRTGEKVFLECVQDMDHENMFWYRQDPGLGLRLIYFSYDVKMKEKGDIPEGYSVSREKKERFSLILESASTNQTSMYLCASSFPQEDNQPQHFGDGTRLSIL.

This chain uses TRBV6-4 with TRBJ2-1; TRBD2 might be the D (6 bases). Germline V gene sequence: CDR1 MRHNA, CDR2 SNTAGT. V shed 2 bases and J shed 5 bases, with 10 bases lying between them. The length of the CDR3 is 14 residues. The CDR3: CASSDGGADNEQFF. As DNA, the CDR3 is TGTGCCAGCAGTGACGGCGGGGCGGACAATGAGCAGTTCTTC.

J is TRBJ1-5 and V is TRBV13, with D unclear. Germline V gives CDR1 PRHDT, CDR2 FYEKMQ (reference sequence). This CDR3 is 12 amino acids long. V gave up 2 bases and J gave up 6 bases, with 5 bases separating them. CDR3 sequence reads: CASSLRGQPQHF. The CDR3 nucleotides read TGTGCCAGCAGCTTACGGGGTCAGCCCCAGCATTTT.

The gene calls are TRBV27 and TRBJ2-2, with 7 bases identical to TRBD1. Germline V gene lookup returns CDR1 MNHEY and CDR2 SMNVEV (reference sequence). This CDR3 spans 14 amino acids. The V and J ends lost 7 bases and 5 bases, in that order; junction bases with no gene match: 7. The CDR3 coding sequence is TGTGCCAGCACCCGACAGGGTCGGACCGGGGAGCTGTTTTTT. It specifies CASTRQGRTGELFF.

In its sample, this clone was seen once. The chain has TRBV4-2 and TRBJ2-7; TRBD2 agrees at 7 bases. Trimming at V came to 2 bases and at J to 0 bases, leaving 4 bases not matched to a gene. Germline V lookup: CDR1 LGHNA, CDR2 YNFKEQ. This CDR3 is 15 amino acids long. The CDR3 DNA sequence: TGTGCCAGCAGCCAAACTAGCGAAAGCTCCTACGAGCAGTACTTC. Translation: CASSQTSESSYEQYF.

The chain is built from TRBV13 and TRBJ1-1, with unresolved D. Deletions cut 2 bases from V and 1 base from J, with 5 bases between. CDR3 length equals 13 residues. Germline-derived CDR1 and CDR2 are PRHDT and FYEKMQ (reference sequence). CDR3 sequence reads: CASSLWRNTEAFF. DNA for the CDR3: TGTGCCAGCAGCTTATGGAGGAACACTGAAGCTTTCTTT.

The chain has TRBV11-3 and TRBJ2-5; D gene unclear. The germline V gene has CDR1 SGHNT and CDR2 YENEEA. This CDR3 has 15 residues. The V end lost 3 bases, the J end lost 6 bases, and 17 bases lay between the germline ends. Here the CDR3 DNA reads TGTGCCAGCAGCTTGACCGGACCCAAGCCGCAGACCCAGTACTTC. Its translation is CASSLTGPKPQTQYF.

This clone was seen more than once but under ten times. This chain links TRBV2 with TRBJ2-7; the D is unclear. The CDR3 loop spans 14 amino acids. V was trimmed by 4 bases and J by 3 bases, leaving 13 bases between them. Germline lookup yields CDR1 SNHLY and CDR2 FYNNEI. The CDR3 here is CASSGGVTYYEQYF. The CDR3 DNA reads TGTGCCAGCAGTGGAGGAGTTACCTACTACGAGCAGTACTTC.